This T cell receptor beta chain was observed in a study of graft-versus-host responses after intestinal transplantation (dated by TCRdb to the early 2020s). With respect to the entire study: The transplants that recipients got were multivisceral, liver-intestinal, or isolated intestinal. Donor T cell macrochimerism was defined as a peak of at least 4% donor T cells among recipient peripheral blood mononuclear cells. Rather than going through the commercial service, samples from three later patients were sequenced in-house on an Illumina MiSeq and processed with MiXCR. A cohort of about two dozen intestinal transplant recipients, including one retransplant, was enrolled, and 3 patients lacking pretransplant specimens were excluded. Alloreactive clones were identified by sequencing pre-transplant mixed lymphocyte reaction products and comparing these products with unstimulated pre-transplant donor and recipient T cells. Every recipient was given anti-thymocyte globulin induction, then maintenance tacrolimus and steroids for about three years. Bulk TCR-beta CDR3 sequencing was used to track graft-versus-host and host-versus-graft alloreactive T cell clones in the graft, circulation and bone marrow after intestinal transplantation.

The time point label for this specimen denotes: cells obtained before transplantation from donor or recipient. CD3+CD4+ and CD3+CD8+ populations were FACS-sorted from unstimulated pre-transplant donor and recipient cells taken from spleen or lymph nodes. Overall results and qualifications from the work: The conclusions were limited by the relatively low number and heterogeneity of the intestinal transplant patients. Patients with donor T cell macrochimerism had high GvH to HvG T cell clonal ratios in their allografts. Early after transplant, declines in HvG clones were associated with peak levels of circulating GvH clones. GvH clones were detected in recipient bone marrow, and some appeared earlier in ileal mucosa or blood, consistent with an intestinal mucosal origin.

The library was made by the immunoSEQ multiplex PCR assay. For most patients, genomic DNA was isolated using the Qiagen DNeasy Blood and Tissue Kit and was shipped frozen to Adaptive Biotechnologies for TCR sequencing. For most patients, genomic DNA was subjected to high-throughput TCR-beta CDR3 sequencing by Adaptive Biotechnologies. The paper's processing steps were these. Adaptive's ImmunoSEQ software supplied the TCR sequencing data for 15 to 20 patients, while MiXCR and VDJtools were used to process a few other patients. To correct CD4 versus CD8 sorting errors, sequences present in both subsets at a frequency ratio below 5:1 were removed. CDR3 nucleotide sequences shared between donor and recipient were removed because the origin of such sequences could not be assigned. To count as alloreactive, a clone needed at least 2-fold expansion over unstimulated cells and a minimum CFSE-low frequency of 0.002% (template counts) or 0.001% (read counts). Mappable clones were those detected in sequenced pre-transplant spleen, lymph node, or MLR CFSE-low populations of the donor or recipient. Cumulative frequency of alloreactive clones was calculated as a percentage of all sequences weighted by copy number. TCRdb provides this immuneACCESS table in a form limited to in-frame rearrangements. Some clones are lacking; in checked studies, under half of them reflect an unresolved V gene, and why the rest are absent is not known. That table gives V, J and clone size, and the DNA gave D and trimming. This sample comprises some 120,000 clones, approximately 94% of them detected only once. Of the sample, 0.16% is held by the ten largest clones.

Remarks on this clone: The target of this receptor is not known. No base qualities exist here, and no much larger clone lies one base off it.

The CDR3 has 13 amino acids, counting the end cysteine and phenylalanine. The entry retains the CDR3 DNA only, 39 bases that are in frame from base 1. In the germline V gene, CDR1 corresponds to SQVTM and CDR2 to ANQGSEA. V and J lose 4 bases and 1 base, and a span of 10 bases separates them. This TCR was sampled from a human donor who received an intestinal transplant. The sequenced sample was unstimulated CD4+ T cells sorted from spleen or lymph node cells, obtained before intestinal transplant. The chain uses TRBV29-1 and TRBJ1-2, with no confident D gene call. The DNA sequence reads TGCAGCGTTGGGAACCGGCTTAACTATGGCTACACCTTC. Its amino acids are CSVGNRLNYGYTF.